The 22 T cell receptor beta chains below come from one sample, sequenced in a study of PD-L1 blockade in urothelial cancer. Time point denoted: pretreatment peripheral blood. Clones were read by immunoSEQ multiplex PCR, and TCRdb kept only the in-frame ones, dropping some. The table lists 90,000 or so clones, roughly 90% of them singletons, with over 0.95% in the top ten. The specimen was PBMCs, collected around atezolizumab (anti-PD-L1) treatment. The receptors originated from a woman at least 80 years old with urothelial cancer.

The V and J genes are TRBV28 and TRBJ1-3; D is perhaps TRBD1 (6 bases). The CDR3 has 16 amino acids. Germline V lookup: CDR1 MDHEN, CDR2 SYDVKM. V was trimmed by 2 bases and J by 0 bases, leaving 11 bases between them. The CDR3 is CASSLAGESSGNTIYF. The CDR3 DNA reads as TGTGCCAGCAGTTTAGCAGGGGAAAGCTCTGGAAACACCATATATTTT.

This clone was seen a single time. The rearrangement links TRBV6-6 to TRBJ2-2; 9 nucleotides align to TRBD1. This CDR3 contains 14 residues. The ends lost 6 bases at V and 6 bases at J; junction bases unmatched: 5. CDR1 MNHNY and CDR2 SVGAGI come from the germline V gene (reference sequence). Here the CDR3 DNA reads TGTGCCAGCAGCCGGGACAGGGACCCCGGGGAGCTGTTTTTT. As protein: CASSRDRDPGELFF.

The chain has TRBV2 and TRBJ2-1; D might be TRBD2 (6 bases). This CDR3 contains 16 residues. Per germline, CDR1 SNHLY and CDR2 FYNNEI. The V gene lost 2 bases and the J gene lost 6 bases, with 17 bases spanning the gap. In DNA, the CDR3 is TGTGCCAGCAGTGAAAAGAACCGACTAGTTTCCAATGAGCAGTTCTTC. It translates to CASSEKNRLVSNEQFF.

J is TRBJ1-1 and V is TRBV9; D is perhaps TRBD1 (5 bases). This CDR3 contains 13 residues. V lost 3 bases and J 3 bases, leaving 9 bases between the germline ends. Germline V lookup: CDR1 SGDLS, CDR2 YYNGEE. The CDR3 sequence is CASSGPQDTEAFF. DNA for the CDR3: TGTGCCAGCAGCGGCCCACAGGACACTGAAGCTTTCTTT.

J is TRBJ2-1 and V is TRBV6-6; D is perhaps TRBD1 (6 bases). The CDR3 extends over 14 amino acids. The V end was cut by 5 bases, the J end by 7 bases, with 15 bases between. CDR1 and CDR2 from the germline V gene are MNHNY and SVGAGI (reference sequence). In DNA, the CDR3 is TGTGCCAGCAGTCCTGCCCCGGACAGAAATGAGCAGTTCTTC. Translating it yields CASSPAPDRNEQFF.

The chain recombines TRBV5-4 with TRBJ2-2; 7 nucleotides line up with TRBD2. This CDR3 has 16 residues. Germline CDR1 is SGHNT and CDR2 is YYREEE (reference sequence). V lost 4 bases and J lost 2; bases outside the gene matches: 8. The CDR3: CASSLGASGNTGELFF. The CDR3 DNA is TGTGCCAGCAGCCTTGGGGCTAGCGGAAACACCGGGGAGCTGTTTTTT. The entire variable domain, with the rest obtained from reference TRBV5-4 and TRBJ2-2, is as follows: ETGVTQSPTHLIKTRGQQVTLRCSSQSGHNTVSWYQQALGQGPQFIFQYYREEENGRGNFPPRFSGLQFPNYSSELNVNALELDDSALYLCASSLGASGNTGELFFGEGSRLTVL.

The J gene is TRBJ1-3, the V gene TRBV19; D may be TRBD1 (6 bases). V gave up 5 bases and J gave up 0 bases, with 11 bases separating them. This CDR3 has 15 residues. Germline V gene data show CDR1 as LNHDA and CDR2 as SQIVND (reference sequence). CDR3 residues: CASSQQGNSGNTIYF. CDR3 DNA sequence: TGTGCCAGTAGTCAACAGGGCAACTCTGGAAACACCATATATTTT.

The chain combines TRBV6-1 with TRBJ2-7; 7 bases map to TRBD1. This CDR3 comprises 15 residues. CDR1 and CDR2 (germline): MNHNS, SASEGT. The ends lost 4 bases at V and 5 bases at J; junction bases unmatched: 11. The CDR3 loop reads CASSAPTGILDEQYF. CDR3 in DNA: TGTGCCAGCAGTGCCCCGACAGGGATTCTCGACGAGCAGTACTTC.

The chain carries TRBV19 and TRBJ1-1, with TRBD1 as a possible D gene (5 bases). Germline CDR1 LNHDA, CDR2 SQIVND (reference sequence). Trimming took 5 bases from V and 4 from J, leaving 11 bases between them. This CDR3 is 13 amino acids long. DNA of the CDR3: TGTGCCAGTAGTGCCGGGGGGGTCACTGAAGCTTTCTTT. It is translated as CASSAGGVTEAFF. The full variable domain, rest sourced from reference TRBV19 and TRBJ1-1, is DGGITQSPKYLFRKEGQNVTLSCEQNLNHDAMYWYRQDPGQGLRLIYYSQIVNDFQKGDIAEGYSVSREKKESFPLTVTSAQKNPTAFYLCASSAGGVTEAFFGQGTRLTVV.

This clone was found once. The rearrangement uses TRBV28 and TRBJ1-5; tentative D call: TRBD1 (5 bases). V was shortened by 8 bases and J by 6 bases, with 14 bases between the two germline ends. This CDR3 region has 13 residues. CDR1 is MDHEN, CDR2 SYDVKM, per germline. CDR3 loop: CASSGPRGQPQHF. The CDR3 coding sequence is TGTGCCAGCTCTGGCCCAAGGGGTCAGCCCCAGCATTTT.

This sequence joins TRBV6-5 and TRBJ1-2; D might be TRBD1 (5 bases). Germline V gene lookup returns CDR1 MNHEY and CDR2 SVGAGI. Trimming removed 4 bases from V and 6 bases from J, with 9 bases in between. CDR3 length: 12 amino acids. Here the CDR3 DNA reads TGTGCCAGCAGTTCCCCGGGGGATGGCTACACCTTC. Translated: CASSSPGDGYTF.

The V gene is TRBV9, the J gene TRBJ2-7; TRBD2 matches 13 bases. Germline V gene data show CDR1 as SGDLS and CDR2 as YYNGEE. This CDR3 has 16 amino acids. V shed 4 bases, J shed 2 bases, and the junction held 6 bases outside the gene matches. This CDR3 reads CASSTRLAGGTYEQYF. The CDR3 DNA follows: TGTGCCAGCAGCACCCGACTAGCGGGAGGCACCTACGAGCAGTACTTC. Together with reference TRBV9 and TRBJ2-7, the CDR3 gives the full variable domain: DSGVTQTPKHLITATGQRVTLRCSPRSGDLSVYWYQQSLDQGLQFLIQYYNGEERAKGNILERFSAQQFPDLHSELNLSSLELGDSALYFCASSTRLAGGTYEQYFGPGTRLTVT.

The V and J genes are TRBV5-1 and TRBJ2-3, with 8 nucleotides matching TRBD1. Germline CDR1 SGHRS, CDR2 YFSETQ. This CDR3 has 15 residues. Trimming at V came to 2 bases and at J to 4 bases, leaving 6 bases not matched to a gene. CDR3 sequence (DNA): TGCGCCAGCAGCTTCTCTCAGGGGGCTTCAGATACGCAGTATTTT. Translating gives CASSFSQGASDTQYF.

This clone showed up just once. CDR3: CASSPQKGALGEQFF. The CDR3 bases are TGTGCCAGCTCACCACAGAAAGGGGCCCTTGGGGAGCAGTTCTTC. This sequence joins TRBV18 and TRBJ2-1, with D maybe TRBD1 (5 bases). Trimming removed 1 base from V and 10 bases from J, with 17 bases in between. The CDR3 runs 15 residues. Germline V gene data show CDR1 as KGHSH and CDR2 as LQKENI.

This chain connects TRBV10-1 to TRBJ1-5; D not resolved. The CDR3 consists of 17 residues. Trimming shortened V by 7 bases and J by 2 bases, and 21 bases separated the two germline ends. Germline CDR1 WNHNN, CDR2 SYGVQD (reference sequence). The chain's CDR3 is CASNVQNYESGNQPQHF. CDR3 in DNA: TGCGCCAGCAATGTACAGAATTACGAGAGTGGCAATCAGCCCCAGCATTTT.

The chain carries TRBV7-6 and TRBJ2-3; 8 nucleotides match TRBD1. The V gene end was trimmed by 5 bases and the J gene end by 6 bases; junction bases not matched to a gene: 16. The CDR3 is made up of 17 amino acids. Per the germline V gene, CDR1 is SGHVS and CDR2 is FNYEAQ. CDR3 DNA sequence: TGTGCCAGCAGCCCTATCCCCAGGGGGCTAACCGGGGATACGCAGTATTTT. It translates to CASSPIPRGLTGDTQYF.

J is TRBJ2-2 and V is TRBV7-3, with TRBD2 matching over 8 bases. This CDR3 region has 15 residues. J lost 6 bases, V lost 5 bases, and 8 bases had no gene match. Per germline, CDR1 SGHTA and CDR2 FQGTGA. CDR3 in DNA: TGTGCCAGCAGCCCGGGACTAGTGGTGGCCGGGGAGCTGTTTTTT. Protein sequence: CASSPGLVVAGELFF.

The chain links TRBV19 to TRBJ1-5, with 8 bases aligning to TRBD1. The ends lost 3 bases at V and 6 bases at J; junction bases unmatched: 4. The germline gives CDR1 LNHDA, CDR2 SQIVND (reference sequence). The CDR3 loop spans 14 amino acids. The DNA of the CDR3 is TGTGCCAGTAGTATTGTGACAGGGGCTCAGCCCCAGCATTTT. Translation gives CASSIVTGAQPQHF.

The CDR3 DNA reads TGTGCCAGCAGCCAAGATCGACTAGCGGGAACAGGGGAGCTGTTTTTT. Protein product: CASSQDRLAGTGELFF. The V call is TRBV14, the J call TRBJ2-2; TRBD2 agrees at 11 bases. V was pared by 0 bases and J by 8 bases, with 5 bases of the junction left unmatched. Per the germline V gene, CDR1 is SGHDN and CDR2 is FVKESK. This CDR3 contains 16 residues.

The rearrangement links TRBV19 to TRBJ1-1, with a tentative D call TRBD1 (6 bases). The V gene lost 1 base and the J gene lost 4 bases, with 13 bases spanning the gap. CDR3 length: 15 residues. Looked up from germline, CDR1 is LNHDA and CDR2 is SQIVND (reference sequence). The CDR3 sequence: CASSIVDSPSTEAFF. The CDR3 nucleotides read TGTGCCAGTAGTATAGTGGACAGCCCATCCACTGAAGCTTTCTTT.

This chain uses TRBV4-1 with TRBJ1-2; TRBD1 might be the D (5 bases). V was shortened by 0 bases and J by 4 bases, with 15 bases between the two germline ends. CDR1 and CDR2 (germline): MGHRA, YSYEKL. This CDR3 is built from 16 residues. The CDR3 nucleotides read TGCGCCAGCAGCCAAGAGGGGCCGGGAGGCGGCTATGGCTACACCTTC. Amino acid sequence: CASSQEGPGGGYGYTF.

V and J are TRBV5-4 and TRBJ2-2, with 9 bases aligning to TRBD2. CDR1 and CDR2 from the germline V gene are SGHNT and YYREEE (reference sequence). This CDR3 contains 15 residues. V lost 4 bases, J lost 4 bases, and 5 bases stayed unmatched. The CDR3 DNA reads TGTGCCAGCAGCCAAACTAGCGGGTCCACCGGGGAGCTGTTTTTT. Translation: CASSQTSGSTGELFF.